The subject of this entry is one TCR beta chain. Its antigen is not known. This sample is part of a study of CD4 T cells in relation to SARS-CoV-2 and coronaviruses. Regarding the study as a whole: No donor gave both pre-pandemic and post-infection samples. The assay detects memory recall responses, not culture-primed primary responses. In roughly 60% of donors, memory CD4+ clonotypes crossrecognized SARS-CoV-2 and at least one common cold coronavirus spike.

Unexposed donor CD4+ T cells date from about 2011-2018, before the COVID-19 pandemic. The repertoire was sequenced with immunoSEQ multiplex PCR; TCRdb's copy has only in-frame clones and lacks some. The table lists 50,000 to 70,000 clones, about 87% of them singletons, with over 1.5% in the top ten. Sequences were obtained from memory CD4+ T cells from PBMCs. The receptor comes from a human donor in good health.

CDR3 sequence: CASNAQGAAGELFF. The CDR3 DNA reads as TGTGCCAGCAACGCACAGGGGGCCGCCGGGGAGCTGTTTTTT. The chain combines TRBV7-3 with TRBJ2-2; 9 nucleotides agree with TRBD1. The trim removed 7 bases at V and 6 bases at J, leaving 6 bases unmatched. The CDR3 is 14 residues long. Germline assignment: CDR1 SGHTA and CDR2 FQGTGA. Full variable domain (outside the CDR3, taken from reference TRBV7-3 and TRBJ2-2): GAGVSQTPSNKVTEKGKYVELRCDPISGHTALYWYRQSLGQGPEFLIYFQGTGAADDSGLPNDRFFAVRPEGSVSTLKIQRTERGDSAVYLCASNAQGAAGELFFGEGSRLTVL.